This T cell receptor beta chain was profiled in a study of shared clonotypes between healthy human individuals. Deep was the level at which the assay was run. The protocol was immunoSEQ multiplex PCR, while the TCRdb copy is restricted to in-frame clones and leaves out a portion. The sample consists of approximately 640,000 clones, around 72% of them appearing once. Germline V gene lookup returns CDR1 SGHTA and CDR2 FQGNSA. CDR3 length equals 16 residues. Losses at the gene ends were 6 bases for V and 6 bases for J; bases not matched to a gene: 9. Source material: memory CD4+ T cells sorted from blood. Subset here: CD45RA-negative fraction. The receptor was derived from a woman in her 30s in good health. The chain links TRBV7-2 to TRBJ2-2; 11 positions agree with TRBD2. CDR3 amino acids: CASRPNVLAGAGELFF. The CDR3 nucleotides read TGTGCCAGCAGACCCAACGTACTAGCGGGAGCCGGGGAGCTGTTTTTT.